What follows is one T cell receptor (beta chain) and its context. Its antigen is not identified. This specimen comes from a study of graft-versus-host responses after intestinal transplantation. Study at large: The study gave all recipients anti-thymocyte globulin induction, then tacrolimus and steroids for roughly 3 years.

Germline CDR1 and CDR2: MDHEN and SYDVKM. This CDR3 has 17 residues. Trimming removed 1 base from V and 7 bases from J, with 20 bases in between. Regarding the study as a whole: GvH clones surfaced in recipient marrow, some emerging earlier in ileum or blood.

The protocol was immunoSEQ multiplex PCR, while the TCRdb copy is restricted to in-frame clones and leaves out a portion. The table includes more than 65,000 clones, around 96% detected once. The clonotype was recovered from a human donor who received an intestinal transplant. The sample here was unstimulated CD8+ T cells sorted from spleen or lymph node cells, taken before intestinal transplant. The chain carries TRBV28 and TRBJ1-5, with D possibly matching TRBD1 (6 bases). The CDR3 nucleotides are TGTGCCAGCAGTTTATATGGGACAAGGGCCCGAGGACAGCCCCAGCATTTT. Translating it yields CASSLYGTRARGQPQHF.